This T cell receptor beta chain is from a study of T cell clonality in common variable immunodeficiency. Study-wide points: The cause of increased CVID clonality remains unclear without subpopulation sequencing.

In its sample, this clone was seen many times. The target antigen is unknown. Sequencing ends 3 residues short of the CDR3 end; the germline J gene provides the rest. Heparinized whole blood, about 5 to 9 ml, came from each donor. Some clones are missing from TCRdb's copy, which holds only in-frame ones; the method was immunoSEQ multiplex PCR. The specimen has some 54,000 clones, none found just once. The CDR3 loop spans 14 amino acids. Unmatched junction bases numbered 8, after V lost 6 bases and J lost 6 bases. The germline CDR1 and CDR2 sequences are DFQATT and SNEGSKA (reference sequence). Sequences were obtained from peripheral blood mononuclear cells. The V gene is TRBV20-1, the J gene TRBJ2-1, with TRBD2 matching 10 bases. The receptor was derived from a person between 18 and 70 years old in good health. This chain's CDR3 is CSAHSGRTGNEQFF. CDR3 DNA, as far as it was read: TGCAGTGCCCATAGCGGGAGGACGGGCAATGAG.